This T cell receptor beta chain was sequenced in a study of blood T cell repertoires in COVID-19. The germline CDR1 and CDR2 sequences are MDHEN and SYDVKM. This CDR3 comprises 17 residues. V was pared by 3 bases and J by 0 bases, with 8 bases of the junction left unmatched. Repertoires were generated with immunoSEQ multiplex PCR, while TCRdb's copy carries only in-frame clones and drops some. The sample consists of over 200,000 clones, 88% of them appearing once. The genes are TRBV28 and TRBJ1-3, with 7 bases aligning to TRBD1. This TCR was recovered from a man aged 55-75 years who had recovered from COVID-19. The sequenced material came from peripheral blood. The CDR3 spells CASSLPTGPLSGNTIYF. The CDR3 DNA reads TGTGCCAGCAGTTTGCCGACAGGGCCACTCTCTGGAAACACCATATATTTT.